This T cell receptor beta chain was recovered during a study of identical twins. Study-wide findings and caveats: Twin-shared out-of-frame alpha sequences were enriched for low generation probability. Modelling approaches yielded underestimates of out-of-frame TCR alpha sharing between monozygotic twins. Beta clonotypes that were abundant in cord blood contained fewer insertions, a pattern absent from memory repertoires.

The authors used template switching to add a universal primer site and gave cDNA unique molecular identifiers. Each CDR3 protein is one row after TCRdb ran MiXCR on the 5' RACE reads. The table lists just under 650,000 distinct CDR3 sequences, just over 7% of them singletons. This clonotype was observed a handful of times. Its matching antigen is unknown. There are 15 residues in the CDR3. Germline CDR1 is KGHSH and CDR2 is LQKENI. Trimming pared 2 bases from V and 6 bases from J, leaving 13 bases between. The sample was also linked to a second study, of yellow fever vaccine responses in identical twins.

Sequencing was done on a sample of PBMCs. The receptor was isolated from a woman between 18 and 29 years old in good health. This chain links TRBV18 with TRBJ1-4; D call uncertain. The CDR3 bases are TGTGCCAGCTCACCAGTCCGAGGGTCTGATGAAAAACTGTTTTTT. Residues: CASSPVRGSDEKLFF.